The source of this TCR beta chain is a study of OX40 agonist ivuxolimab in advanced cancers. Background on the study: The study gave patients intravenous ivuxolimab at 0.01 to 10 mg/kg every 2 weeks.

TCRdb's copy holds only in-frame clones and misses some; the assay was immunoSEQ multiplex PCR. This table holds some 55,000 clones, 79% found once. Germline-derived CDR1 and CDR2 are SQVTM and ANQGSEA. V was clipped by 5 bases and J by 4 bases, with 15 bases between them. The CDR3 totals 14 residues. The rearrangement uses TRBV29-1 and TRBJ2-1; TRBD1 is a possible D gene (5 bases). Specimen: CD4+ or CD8+ T cells sorted from blood, collected in a trial of the OX40 agonist ivuxolimab. The sequence was obtained from an adult with an advanced solid tumor such as melanoma, head and neck, liver or kidney cancer. This CDR3 is CSVPRGPLYNEQFF. Written as DNA, the CDR3 is TGCAGCGTTCCTAGGGGTCCCCTGTACAATGAGCAGTTCTTC.